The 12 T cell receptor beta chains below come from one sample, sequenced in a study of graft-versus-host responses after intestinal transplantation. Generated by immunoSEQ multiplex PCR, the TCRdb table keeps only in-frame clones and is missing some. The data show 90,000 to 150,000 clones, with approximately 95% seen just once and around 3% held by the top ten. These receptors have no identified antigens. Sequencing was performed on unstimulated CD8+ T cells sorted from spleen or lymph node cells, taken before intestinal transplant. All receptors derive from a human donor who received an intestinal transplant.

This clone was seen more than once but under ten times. The CDR3 here is CASSFNRHEQFF. The CDR3 DNA follows: TGTGCCAGCAGTTTCAACAGGCATGAGCAGTTCTTC. This chain links TRBV28 with TRBJ2-1, with D perhaps TRBD1 (5 bases). Germline V CDR1 and CDR2: MDHEN, SYDVKM. The CDR3 extends over 12 amino acids. The V and J ends lost 3 bases and 8 bases respectively, with 8 bases between them.

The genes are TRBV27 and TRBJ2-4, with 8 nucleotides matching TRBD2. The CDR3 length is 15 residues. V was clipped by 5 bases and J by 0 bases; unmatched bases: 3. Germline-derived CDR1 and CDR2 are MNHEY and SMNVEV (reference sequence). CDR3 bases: TGTGCCAGCAGTATTAGCGGGGTAGCCAAAAACATTCAGTACTTC. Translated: CASSISGVAKNIQYF.

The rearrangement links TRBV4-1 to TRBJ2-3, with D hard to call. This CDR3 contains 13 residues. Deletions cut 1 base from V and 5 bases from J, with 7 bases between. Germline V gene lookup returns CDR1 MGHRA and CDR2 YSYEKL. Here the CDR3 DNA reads TGCGCCAGCAGCCAAGTAACGCGAGATACGCAGTATTTT. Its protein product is CASSQVTRDTQYF.

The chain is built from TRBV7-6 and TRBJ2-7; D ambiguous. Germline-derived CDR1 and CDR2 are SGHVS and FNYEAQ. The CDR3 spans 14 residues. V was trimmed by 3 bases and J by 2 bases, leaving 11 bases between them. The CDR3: CASSLQEKAYEQYF. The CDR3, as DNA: TGTGCCAGCAGCTTGCAAGAAAAAGCCTACGAGCAGTACTTC.

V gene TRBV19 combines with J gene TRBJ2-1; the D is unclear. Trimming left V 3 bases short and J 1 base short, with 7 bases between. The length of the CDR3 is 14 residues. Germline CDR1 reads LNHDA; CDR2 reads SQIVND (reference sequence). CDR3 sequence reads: CASSMVGSYNEQFF. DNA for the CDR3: TGTGCCAGTAGTATGGTGGGGTCCTACAATGAGCAGTTCTTC.

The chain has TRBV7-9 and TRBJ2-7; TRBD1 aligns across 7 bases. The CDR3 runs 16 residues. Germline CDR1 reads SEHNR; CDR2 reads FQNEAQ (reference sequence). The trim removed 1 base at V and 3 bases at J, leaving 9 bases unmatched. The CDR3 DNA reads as TGTGCCAGCAGCTTAGTGGGAGACAGGGCCCACTACGAGCAGTACTTC. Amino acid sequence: CASSLVGDRAHYEQYF.

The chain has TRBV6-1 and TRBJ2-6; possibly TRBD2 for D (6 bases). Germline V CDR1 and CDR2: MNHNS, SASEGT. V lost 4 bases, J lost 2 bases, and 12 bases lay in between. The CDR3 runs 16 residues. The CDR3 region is CASSALGGPGANVLTF. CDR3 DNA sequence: TGTGCCAGCAGTGCCCTGGGGGGTCCTGGGGCCAACGTCCTGACTTTC.

CDR3 bases: TGTGCCAGCAGCCCTCAGGTGAGCTCCTACAATGAGCAGTTCTTC. Encoded protein: CASSPQVSSYNEQFF. This rearrangement joins TRBV21-1 to TRBJ2-1; the DNA was not compared with TRBD1, the D call given in the table. TRBV21-1 is a pseudogene locus. The CDR3 consists of 15 residues.

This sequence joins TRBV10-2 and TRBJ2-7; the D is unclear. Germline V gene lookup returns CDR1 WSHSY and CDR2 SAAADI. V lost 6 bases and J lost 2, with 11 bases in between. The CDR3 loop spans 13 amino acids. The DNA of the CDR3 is TGCGCCAGCAGCTCGACGGAAACCTACGAGCAGTACTTC. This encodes CASSSTETYEQYF.

The chain's CDR3 is CASSLRTGLSTDTQYF. CDR3 DNA: TGTGCCAGCAGCCTACGGACAGGGCTTAGCACAGATACGCAGTATTTT. This sequence joins TRBV14 and TRBJ2-3; 8 nucleotides align to TRBD1. Germline V gene lookup returns CDR1 SGHDN and CDR2 FVKESK. The CDR3 covers 16 residues. V lost 4 bases, J lost 0 bases, and 6 bases stayed unmatched. The whole variable domain, filled in from reference TRBV14 and TRBJ2-3, reads EAGVTQFPSHSVIEKGQTVTLRCDPISGHDNLYWYRRVMGKEIKFLLHFVKESKQDESGMPNNRFLAERTGGTYSTLKVQPAELEDSGVYFCASSLRTGLSTDTQYFGPGTRLTVL.

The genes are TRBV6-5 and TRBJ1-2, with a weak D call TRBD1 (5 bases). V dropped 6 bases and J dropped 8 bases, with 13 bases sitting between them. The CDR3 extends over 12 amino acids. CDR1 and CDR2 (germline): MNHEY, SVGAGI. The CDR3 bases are TGTGCCAGCAGCCCCAGGGACGGCGGCTACACCTTC. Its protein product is CASSPRDGGYTF.

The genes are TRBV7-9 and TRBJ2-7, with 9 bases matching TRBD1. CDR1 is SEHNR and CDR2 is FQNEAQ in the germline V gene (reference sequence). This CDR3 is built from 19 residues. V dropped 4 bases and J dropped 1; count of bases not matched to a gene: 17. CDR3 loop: CASSSLGTGSSIWSYEQYF. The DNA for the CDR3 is TGTGCCAGCAGCTCACTCGGGACAGGGTCTTCTATCTGGTCCTACGAGCAGTACTTC.